This T cell receptor (beta chain) originates from a study of blood T cell repertoires in COVID-19. Across the whole study: Collection of acute and convalescent COVID-19 samples took place in the United States, Italy and Spain.

Looked up from germline, CDR1 is SGHTA and CDR2 is FQGNSA. The CDR3 spans 14 residues. Patients of the Seattle cohort, enrolled during active infection, were followed longitudinally. Original analysis: Amplification of reference gene primers was used by the study to estimate nucleated cell counts. Generated by immunoSEQ multiplex PCR, the TCRdb table keeps only in-frame clones and is missing some. Clone size and V and J calls were adopted from that table, with D and trimming inferred from the DNA. Of about 180,000 clones in the sample, around 85% were seen once. The specimen sequenced was peripheral blood. This chain joins TRBV7-2 and TRBJ2-3, with a tentative D call TRBD1 (6 bases). The source of this sequence is a person aged 65 to 85 with COVID-19, enrolled during active disease. Here the CDR3 reads CATTRGLYTDTQYF. For the CDR3, the DNA is TGTGCAACTACCAGGGGATTGTACACAGATACGCAGTATTTT. Combining the CDR3 with reference TRBV7-2 and TRBJ2-3 gives the whole variable domain GAGVSQSPSNKVTEKGKDVELRCDPISGHTALYWYRQSLGQGLEFLIYFQGNSAPDKSGLPSDRFSAERTGGSVSTLTIQRTQQEDSAVYLCATTRGLYTDTQYFGPGTRLTVL.